This T cell receptor (beta chain) came from a study of cytomegalovirus exposure and HLA in healthy donors. The V gene's germline CDR1 is MGHRA and CDR2 YSYEKL. The germline V and J ends were trimmed by 3 bases and 5 bases, with 23 bases remaining between them. There are 17 residues in the CDR3. In the PCR, 60 Vbeta and 13 Jbeta primers were used. Assay used: immunoSEQ multiplex PCR; TCRdb lists only in-frame clones, some missing. This table has 150,000 to 200,000 clones, 55% to 70% appearing once. Overall study findings and caveats: Reportedly, diagnosis of cytomegalovirus status by the classifier showed high specificity and sensitivity. Sequencing probably produced one cluster of sequence variants that were highly shared. In an earlier analysis, about 87% or about 30%: the productive usage of most TCR beta V segments.

On this clone: No antigen is known for it.

The clonotype was recovered from a woman between 40 and 55 years old in good health and CMV-seropositive. V gene TRBV4-1 combines with J gene TRBJ2-7; D possibly corresponds to TRBD2 (5 bases). The sequenced sample was PBMCs. The CDR3 region has the DNA TGCGCCAGCAGCCAGTCCCCTCTCTACGAGGGAGTCGACGAGCAGTACTTC. Translated: CASSQSPLYEGVDEQYF.